This TCR beta chain was sequenced in a study of siplizumab effects on memory and regulatory T cells. The CDR3 is 15 amino acids. V lost 3 bases, J lost 0 bases, and 6 bases stayed unmatched. Germline V gives CDR1 SGDLS, CDR2 YYNGEE. Here immunoSEQ multiplex PCR was the method, and the copy in TCRdb shows in-frame clones only, minus some. Of around 95,000 clones listed, approximately 94% are singletons. Sequenced: non-Treg CD4+ T cells sorted from blood. The chain joins TRBV9 to TRBJ2-7; 7 bases fit TRBD2. The TCR was taken from a human donor in good health. The chain's CDR3 is CASSASGPSSYEQYF. The CDR3 DNA follows: TGTGCCAGCAGCGCTAGCGGTCCCTCCTCCTACGAGCAGTACTTC.